Shown below are 21 T cell receptor beta chains from a single sample sequenced in a study of shared clonotypes between healthy human individuals. CD45RO-negative, CCR7-selected cells formed the naive CD8 fraction, which excluded terminally differentiated effector memory CD45RA+ cells. The protocol was immunoSEQ multiplex PCR, while the TCRdb copy is restricted to in-frame clones and leaves out a portion. Seen here are about 2 million clones, about 95% observed once, and the top ten hold more than 0.95%. Sequences were obtained from naive CD8+ T cells sorted from blood. These receptor sequences come from a man aged 18 to 30 in good health.

This chain connects TRBV9 to TRBJ1-4, with D maybe TRBD1 (5 bases). Germline assignment: CDR1 SGDLS and CDR2 YYNGEE. Deletions cut 0 bases from V and 8 bases from J, with 14 bases between. This CDR3 has 15 residues. CDR3 sequence (DNA): TGTGCCAGCAGCGTAGATGGGGGTTTCAACGAAAAACTGTTTTTT. Translation: CASSVDGGFNEKLFF. The entire variable domain, with the rest obtained from reference TRBV9 and TRBJ1-4, is as follows: DSGVTQTPKHLITATGQRVTLRCSPRSGDLSVYWYQQSLDQGLQFLIQYYNGEERAKGNILERFSAQQFPDLHSELNLSSLELGDSALYFCASSVDGGFNEKLFFGSGTQLSVL.

Here the CDR3 DNA reads TGTGCCAGCAGCTCCCTTCTCAGGTTGATGAACACTGAAGCTTTCTTT. This encodes CASSSLLRLMNTEAFF. The chain uses TRBV5-6 and TRBJ1-1; D is unclear. The CDR3 extends over 16 amino acids. Germline V lookup: CDR1 SGHDT, CDR2 YYEEEE. Trimming removed 3 bases at V and 0 bases at J, with 15 bases between. Full variable domain (remainder filled in from reference TRBV5-6 and TRBJ1-1): DAGVTQSPTHLIKTRGQQVTLRCSPKSGHDTVSWYQQALGQGPQFIFQYYEEEERQRGNFPDRFSGHQFPNYSSELNVNALLLGDSALYLCASSSLLRLMNTEAFFGQGTRLTVV.

The chain recombines TRBV29-1 with TRBJ1-2; D might be TRBD1 (5 bases). This CDR3 has 14 amino acids. Trimming removed 1 base at V and 6 bases at J, with 15 bases between. Germline loops: CDR1 SQVTM, CDR2 ANQGSEA. CDR3 region: CSVEVWDGADGYTF. In DNA, the CDR3 is TGCAGCGTTGAAGTCTGGGATGGGGCCGATGGCTACACCTTC.

The rearrangement uses TRBV28 and TRBJ1-5; D gene ambiguous. Looked up from germline, CDR1 is MDHEN and CDR2 is SYDVKM. The CDR3 extends over 12 amino acids. V shed 6 bases and J shed 10 bases, with 13 bases lying between them. The chain's CDR3 is CASSPFPQPQHF. In nucleotides, the CDR3 is TGTGCCAGCAGCCCATTCCCGCAACCCCAGCATTTT.

Note on this clone: This same CDR3 is encoded by further DNA sequences in the sample. This chain connects TRBV27 to TRBJ1-5; D is uncertain. Germline CDR1 MNHEY, CDR2 SMNVEV (reference sequence). V was shortened by 3 bases and J by 6 bases, with 12 bases between the two germline ends. The CDR3 length is 14 residues. CDR3 in DNA: TGTGCCAGCAGTTTCGGAGGTGTCGGTCAGCCCCAGCATTTT. Its protein product is CASSFGGVGQPQHF.

The chain has TRBV5-6 and TRBJ2-5, with 12 bases identical to TRBD1. Per germline, CDR1 SGHDT and CDR2 YYEEEE. V was pared by 3 bases and J by 5 bases, with 2 bases of the junction left unmatched. The CDR3 is 14 amino acids. The CDR3 sequence: CASSSGQGAETQYF. CDR3 DNA: TGTGCCAGCAGCTCGGGACAGGGGGCGGAGACCCAGTACTTC.

As for this clone: The same CDR3 is also encoded by other DNA sequences in this sample. The genes are TRBV7-9 and TRBJ1-5; TRBD1 is a possible D gene (5 bases). The CDR3 length is 15 residues. Germline CDR1 reads SEHNR; CDR2 reads FQNEAQ (reference sequence). Trimming cost V 1 base and J 4 bases, with 11 bases left between them. The CDR3 bases are TGTGCCAGCAGCTTAGAAGGTCAGGGTAATCAGCCCCAGCATTTT. Translated, it gives CASSLEGQGNQPQHF.

The chain joins TRBV7-9 to TRBJ1-1; D gene unclear. V shed 3 bases and J shed 10 bases, with 15 bases lying between them. The germline gives CDR1 SEHNR, CDR2 FQNEAQ (reference sequence). CDR3 length: 13 amino acids. Here the CDR3 reads CASSFGEGSGAFF. The CDR3 nucleotides read TGTGCCAGCAGCTTTGGGGAGGGAAGCGGAGCTTTCTTT. The full variable domain, with the rest looked up from reference TRBV7-9 and TRBJ1-1, is DTGVSQNPRHKITKRGQNVTFRCDPISEHNRLYWYRQTLGQGPEFLTYFQNEAQLEKSRLLSDRFSAERPKGSFSTLEIQRTEQGDSAMYLCASSFGEGSGAFFGQGTRLTVV.

The chain carries TRBV13 and TRBJ1-2; maybe TRBD1 (6 bases). Per germline, CDR1 PRHDT and CDR2 FYEKMQ (reference sequence). V dropped 1 base and J dropped 6 bases, with 15 bases sitting between them. This CDR3 is built from 15 residues. CDR3: CASSLVRGVSDGYTF. CDR3 nucleotides: TGTGCCAGCAGCTTAGTTAGGGGGGTTTCGGATGGCTACACCTTC.

The chain employs TRBV19 and TRBJ1-5; D perhaps matches TRBD1 (5 bases). Deletions cut 5 bases from V and 4 bases from J, with 9 bases between. Germline CDR1 reads LNHDA; CDR2 reads SQIVND (reference sequence). This CDR3 comprises 13 residues. CDR3 loop: CASSQDTNQPQHF. CDR3 sequence (DNA): TGTGCCAGTAGTCAGGACACAAATCAGCCCCAGCATTTT.

This clone was seen more than once but under ten times. Since the CDR3 does not end with the conserved phenylalanine or tryptophan, this likely comes from a read error. This CDR3 is CAISGGGFGAFS. The DNA of the CDR3 is TGTGCCATCAGTGGAGGGGGCTTTGGAGCTTTCTCT. J is TRBJ1-1 and V is TRBV10-3, with 7 bases that match TRBD1. Per the germline V gene, CDR1 is ENHRY and CDR2 is SYGVKD. V was pared by 4 bases and J by 10 bases, with 6 bases of the junction left unmatched. CDR3 length: 12 amino acids.

The CDR3 reads CASSGGTVPYEQYF. The CDR3 DNA follows: TGTGCCAGCAGCGGAGGGACAGTACCCTACGAGCAGTACTTC. This rearrangement joins TRBV5-6 to TRBJ2-7, with D maybe TRBD1 (7 bases). CDR1 and CDR2 from the germline V gene are SGHDT and YYEEEE. V lost 4 bases and J 2 bases, leaving 13 bases between the germline ends. The CDR3 has 14 residues.

For this clone: Different DNA sequences within this sample yield the same CDR3. The rearrangement joins TRBV11-2 to TRBJ2-7, with 7 bases that match TRBD2. Looked up from germline, CDR1 is SGHAT and CDR2 is FQNNGV. Trimming cost V 1 base and J 3 bases; bases outside gene matches: 3. This CDR3 region has 14 residues. CDR3 sequence (DNA): TGTGCCAGCAGCTTAGGAGCTAGCGGCTACGAGCAGTACTTC. This encodes CASSLGASGYEQYF.

V gene TRBV30 combines with J gene TRBJ2-1; 10 bases map to TRBD2. The CDR3 is 15 amino acids. V gave up 5 bases and J gave up 0 bases; unmatched junction bases: 4. Germline lookup yields CDR1 GTSNPN and CDR2 SVGIG (reference sequence). DNA of the CDR3: TGTGCCTGGCAAGCGGGGGGGAGCTCCTACAATGAGCAGTTCTTC. The encoded protein is CAWQAGGSSYNEQFF.

V gene TRBV15 combines with J gene TRBJ1-1, with a weak D call TRBD1 (5 bases). Between the trimmed V and J ends, which lost 1 base and 1 base, there was a span of 10 bases. The CDR3 runs 15 residues. Per germline, CDR1 LNHNV and CDR2 YYDKDF (reference sequence). CDR3 residues: CATSRGEGANTEAFF. DNA of the CDR3: TGTGCCACCAGCAGAGGTGAAGGGGCGAACACTGAAGCTTTCTTT.

This clone was detected only once. The same CDR3 can be traced to other DNA sequences in this sample. V usage is TRBV7-9 and J usage is TRBJ2-7, with D maybe TRBD1 (5 bases). The V end was cut by 5 bases, the J end by 0 bases, with 8 bases between. Germline CDR1 SEHNR, CDR2 FQNEAQ (reference sequence). The CDR3 is 13 residues long. CDR3 in amino acids: CASSPTGSYEQYF. In DNA, the CDR3 is TGTGCCAGCAGCCCCACAGGCTCCTACGAGCAGTACTTC.

The chain joins TRBV7-9 to TRBJ2-2, with D hard to call. This CDR3 comprises 14 residues. Trimming took 4 bases from V and 8 from J, leaving 14 bases between them. The germline gives CDR1 SEHNR, CDR2 FQNEAQ (reference sequence). The CDR3 loop reads CASSSPQGPGELFF. The CDR3 nucleotides are TGTGCCAGCAGCTCCCCCCAAGGGCCGGGGGAGCTGTTTTTT.

CDR3 region: CASSAGSSYNEQFF. CDR3 DNA sequence: TGCGCCAGCAGCGCCGGAAGCTCCTACAATGAGCAGTTCTTC. The V and J genes are TRBV4-1 and TRBJ2-1, with D unclear. Germline V gene lookup returns CDR1 MGHRA and CDR2 YSYEKL. This CDR3 spans 14 amino acids. Trimming pared 5 bases from V and 0 bases from J, leaving 8 bases between.

The chain employs TRBV7-2 and TRBJ2-5, with D unclear. There are 16 residues in the CDR3. Germline assignment: CDR1 SGHTA and CDR2 FQGNSA. The V and J ends lost 7 bases and 5 bases respectively, with 23 bases between them. CDR3 nucleotide sequence: TGTGCCAGCACCCTTTCCCAGGCAGGCGTGGGCGAGACCCAGTACTTC. Its translation is CASTLSQAGVGETQYF.

This clone came up once. The gene calls are TRBV27 and TRBJ1-5; maybe TRBD1 (5 bases). The CDR3 spans 15 residues. V was cut by 6 bases and J by 4 bases, with 16 bases left in between. Germline loops: CDR1 MNHEY, CDR2 SMNVEV (reference sequence). This CDR3 reads CASSPGAGANQPQHF. In DNA, the CDR3 is TGTGCCAGCAGCCCTGGGGCAGGCGCGAATCAGCCCCAGCATTTT.

The CDR3 bases are TGTGCCAGCAGCGTAGAGGATCCGAACGGGGAGCTGTTTTTT. Amino acids: CASSVEDPNGELFF. The rearrangement uses TRBV9 and TRBJ2-2; D call uncertain. V lost 0 bases and J 7 bases, leaving 10 bases between the germline ends. In germline, CDR1 is SGDLS, CDR2 YYNGEE. This CDR3 has 14 residues.